The 15 T cell receptor beta chains in this list originate from one sample, sequenced in a study of T cells in Graves' hyperthyroidism and ophthalmopathy. RNA transcripts yielded amplified TCR beta CDR3 regions. A set of HTBI primers served as the primers for a first-round RT-PCR of the TCR CDR3. TCRdb ran MiXCR on the multiplex PCR reads and lists one entry per CDR3 protein. This sample carries about 350,000 distinct CDR3 sequences, 15% to 20% of them seen once, and the ten largest clones take 15% to 19%. The source material was blood. These receptor sequences come from a woman between 40 and 55 years old with Graves' ophthalmopathy.

This clonotype occurred many times. The genes are TRBV9 and TRBJ2-2, with D tentatively TRBD1 (6 bases). This CDR3 is 16 amino acids long. Trimming removed 4 bases from V and 1 base from J, with 14 bases in between. Germline CDR1 reads SGDLS; CDR2 reads YYNGEE. CDR3 DNA: TGTGCCAGCAGCTTCGCAGGGACACAGAACACCGGGGAGCTGTTTTTT. Its protein is CASSFAGTQNTGELFF.

This clonotype was seen at least ten times. The chain links TRBV15 to TRBJ1-3, with 7 nucleotides matching TRBD1. This CDR3 region has 15 residues. Germline V gene lookup returns CDR1 LNHNV and CDR2 YYDKDF (reference sequence). The V gene end was trimmed by 0 bases and the J gene end by 6 bases; junction bases not matched to a gene: 5. The CDR3 loop reads CATSRDEGAENTIYF. In nucleotides, the CDR3 is TGTGCCACCAGCAGAGATGAGGGGGCGGAAAACACCATATATTTT.

The table lists this clonotype with many counts. The chain recombines TRBV25-1 with TRBJ2-7, with D perhaps matching TRBD2 (6 bases). Trimming took 8 bases from V and 4 from J, leaving 9 bases between them. The germline V gene has CDR1 MGHDK and CDR2 SYGVNS. The CDR3 extends over 11 amino acids. CDR3 DNA sequence: TGTGCCAGCGGGAGGAGGTACGAGCAGTACTTC. As protein: CASGRRYEQYF.

This clonotype was seen repeatedly, ten times or more. This chain connects TRBV15 to TRBJ2-7, with 8 bases fitting TRBD2. The V and J ends lost 6 bases and 4 bases, in that order; junction bases with no gene match: 5. This CDR3 contains 13 residues. The V gene's germline CDR1 is LNHNV and CDR2 YYDKDF (reference sequence). The CDR3 region has the DNA TGTGCCACCAGAGCGGGAGCAGGGTACGAGCAGTACTTC. Amino acid sequence: CATRAGAGYEQYF. The full variable domain, in which reference TRBV15 and TRBJ2-7 provide the parts outside the CDR3, is DAMVIQNPRYQVTQFGKPVTLSCSQTLNHNVMYWYQQKSSQAPKLLFHYYDKDFNNEADTPDNFQSRRPNTSFCFLDIRSPGLGDTAMYLCATRAGAGYEQYFGPGTRLTVT.

This clonotype was found many times. The rearrangement links TRBV2 to TRBJ2-5; D is unresolved. The CDR3 spans 13 residues. Per the germline V gene, CDR1 is SNHLY and CDR2 is FYNNEI. Trimming left V 4 bases short and J 0 bases short, with 6 bases between. CDR3 nucleotide sequence: TGTGCCAGCAGTGGAGACTACCAAGAGACCCAGTACTTC. This translates into CASSGDYQETQYF. The whole variable domain, remainder taken from reference TRBV2 and TRBJ2-5, is EPEVTQTPSHQVTQMGQEVILRCVPISNHLYFYWYRQILGQKVEFLVSFYNNEISEKSEIFDDQFSVERPDGSNFTLKIRSTKLEDSAMYFCASSGDYQETQYFGPGTRLLVL.

This clonotype was counted a few times. A much larger clone differs from this one at a single base, so this may be a read error. The rearrangement links TRBV4-1 to TRBJ2-5, with D perhaps TRBD1 (6 bases). The CDR3 contains 13 residues. Germline CDR1 and CDR2: MGHRA and YSYEKL. V was shortened by 4 bases and J by 5 bases, with 11 bases between the two germline ends. CDR3 amino acids: CASSLGTMETQYF. CDR3 nucleotide sequence: TGCGCCAGCAGCCTAGGGACAATGGAGACCCAGTACTTC.

This clonotype was seen repeatedly, ten times or more. The chain joins TRBV28 to TRBJ2-5; 9 bases match TRBD2. The CDR3 consists of 15 residues. Germline V gene sequence: CDR1 MDHEN, CDR2 SYDVKM. J lost 4 bases, V lost 2 bases, and 5 bases had no gene match. The CDR3 DNA reads as TGTGCCAGCAGTTTACTAGCGGGGCCCAGAGAGACCCAGTACTTC. Translating it yields CASSLLAGPRETQYF. The variable domain in full, with the rest retrieved from reference TRBV28 and TRBJ2-5, is DVKVTQSSRYLVKRTGEKVFLECVQDMDHENMFWYRQDPGLGLRLIYFSYDVKMKEKGDIPEGYSVSREKKERFSLILESASTNQTSMYLCASSLLAGPRETQYFGPGTRLLVL.

This clonotype was seen more than once but under ten times. The J gene is TRBJ1-1, the V gene TRBV29-1; the match to TRBD1 covers 9 bases. Trimming at V came to 7 bases and at J to 5 bases, leaving 14 bases not matched to a gene. Looked up from germline, CDR1 is SQVTM and CDR2 is ANQGSEA. The CDR3 has 15 amino acids. The CDR3 spells CSGSNLQGARTEAFF. In nucleotides, the CDR3 is TGCAGCGGTTCAAATTTACAGGGGGCGCGGACTGAAGCTTTCTTT.

The chain links TRBV2 to TRBJ2-7, with D perhaps assigned TRBD1 or TRBD2 (5 bases each). Germline V gene sequence: CDR1 SNHLY, CDR2 FYNNEI. The length of the CDR3 is 18 residues. The V end was cut by 0 bases, the J end by 9 bases, with 27 bases between. CDR3 in DNA: TGTGCCAGCAGTGAAGCGCAGGCTCTCCGGGACGTACGTCAGGGGCAGTACTTC. Translating it yields CASSEAQALRDVRQGQYF.

The V and J genes are TRBV6-1 and TRBJ2-7; 12 positions agree with TRBD2. The length of the CDR3 is 16 residues. J lost 4 bases, V lost 0 bases, and 4 bases had no gene match. The germline V gene encodes CDR1 MNHNS and CDR2 SASEGT. This chain's CDR3 is CASSEARTSGKYEQYF. The CDR3, as DNA: TGTGCCAGCAGTGAAGCCCGGACTAGCGGGAAGTACGAGCAGTACTTC.

This clonotype was seen ten or more times. J is TRBJ1-1 and V is TRBV5-1; D call uncertain. The V gene's germline CDR1 is SGHRS and CDR2 YFSETQ. With 0 bases removed from V and 3 bases from J, the gap between germline ends came to 12 bases. The CDR3 consists of 15 residues. CDR3 nucleotides: TGCGCCAGCAGCTTGGAGGGCCGGTCGTACACTGAAGCTTTCTTT. Its translation is CASSLEGRSYTEAFF. Combining the CDR3 with reference TRBV5-1 and TRBJ1-1 gives the whole variable domain KAGVTQTPRYLIKTRGQQVTLSCSPISGHRSVSWYQQTPGQGLQFLFEYFSETQRNKGNFPGRFSGRQFSNSRSEMNVSTLELGDSALYLCASSLEGRSYTEAFFGQGTRLTVV.

There are a few counts of this clonotype. The chain is built from TRBV11-2 and TRBJ2-7; 11 bases fit TRBD2. The J segment lost 4 bases and the V segment lost 2 bases, leaving 7 bases of the junction unmatched. Germline lookup yields CDR1 SGHAT and CDR2 FQNNGV. The CDR3 totals 16 residues. The CDR3 is CASSLRGSGRAYEQYF. The CDR3 nucleotides read TGTGCCAGCAGCTTAAGGGGTAGCGGGAGGGCGTACGAGCAGTACTTC.

This clonotype was recorded a few times. The chain carries TRBV4-2 and TRBJ2-6, with a tentative D call TRBD2 (6 bases). Trimming pared 4 bases from V and 1 base from J, leaving 23 bases between. The germline gives CDR1 LGHNA, CDR2 YNFKEQ. The CDR3 is 20 residues long. The CDR3 DNA reads TGTGCCAGCAGCCCTGTTCGCGGGACTCAATCGAAATCTGGGGCCAACGTCCTGACTTTC. Translated: CASSPVRGTQSKSGANVLTF.

This clonotype was observed at least ten times. The chain is built from TRBV29-1 and TRBJ1-1; no reliable D call. Germline V gene sequence: CDR1 SQVTM, CDR2 ANQGSEA. The CDR3 contains 12 residues. V was pared by 4 bases and J by 5 bases, with 11 bases between. CDR3 coding DNA: TGCAGCGTTGGAGGGATGCGGACTGAAGCTTTCTTT. Amino acid sequence: CSVGGMRTEAFF.

In its sample, this clonotype was seen many times. V and J are TRBV12-3 or TRBV12-4 and TRBJ2-7, with a tentative D call TRBD1 (6 bases). Trimming removed 2 bases at V and 2 bases at J, with 13 bases between. The CDR3 runs 15 residues. The CDR3 spells CASSLSGTTAYEQYF. As DNA, the CDR3 is TGTGCCAGCAGTTTATCCGGGACAACTGCCTACGAGCAGTACTTC.